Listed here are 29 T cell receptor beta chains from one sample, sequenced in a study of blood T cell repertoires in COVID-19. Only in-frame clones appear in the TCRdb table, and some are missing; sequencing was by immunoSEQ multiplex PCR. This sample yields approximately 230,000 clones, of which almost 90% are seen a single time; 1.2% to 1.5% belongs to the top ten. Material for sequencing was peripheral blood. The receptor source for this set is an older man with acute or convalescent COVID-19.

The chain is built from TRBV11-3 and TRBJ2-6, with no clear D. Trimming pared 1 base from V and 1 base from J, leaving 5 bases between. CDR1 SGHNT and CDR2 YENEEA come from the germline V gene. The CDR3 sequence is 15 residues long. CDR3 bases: TGTGCCAGCAGCTTAGGGAGTTCTGGGGCCAACGTCCTGACTTTC. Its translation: CASSLGSSGANVLTF.

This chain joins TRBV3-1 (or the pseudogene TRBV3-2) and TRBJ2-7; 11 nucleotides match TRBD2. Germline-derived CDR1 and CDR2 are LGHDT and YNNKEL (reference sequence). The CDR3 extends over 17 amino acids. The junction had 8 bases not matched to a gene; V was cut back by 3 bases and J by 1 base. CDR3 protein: CASSQLPGLADSYEQYF. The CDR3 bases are TGTGCCAGCAGCCAGTTACCGGGACTAGCGGATTCCTACGAGCAGTACTTC.

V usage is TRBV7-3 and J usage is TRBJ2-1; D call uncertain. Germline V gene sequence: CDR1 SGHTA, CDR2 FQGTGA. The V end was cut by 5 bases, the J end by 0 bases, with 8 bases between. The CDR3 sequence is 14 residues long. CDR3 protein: CASSGRSSYNEQFF. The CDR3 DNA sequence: TGTGCCAGCAGCGGTAGGAGCTCCTACAATGAGCAGTTCTTC.

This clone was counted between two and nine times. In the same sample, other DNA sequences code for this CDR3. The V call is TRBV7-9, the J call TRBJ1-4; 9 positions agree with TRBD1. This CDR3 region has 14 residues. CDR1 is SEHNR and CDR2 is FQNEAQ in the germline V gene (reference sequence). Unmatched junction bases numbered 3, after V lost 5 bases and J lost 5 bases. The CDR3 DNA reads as TGTGCCAGCAGCCTCGGACAGGGGAATGAAAAACTGTTTTTT. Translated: CASSLGQGNEKLFF.

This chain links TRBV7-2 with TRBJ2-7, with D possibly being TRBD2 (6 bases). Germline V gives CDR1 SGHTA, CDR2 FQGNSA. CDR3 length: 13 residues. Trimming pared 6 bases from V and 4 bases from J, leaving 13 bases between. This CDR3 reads CASSREFSYEQYF. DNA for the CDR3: TGTGCCAGCAGTCGGGAGTTTTCGTACGAGCAGTACTTC.

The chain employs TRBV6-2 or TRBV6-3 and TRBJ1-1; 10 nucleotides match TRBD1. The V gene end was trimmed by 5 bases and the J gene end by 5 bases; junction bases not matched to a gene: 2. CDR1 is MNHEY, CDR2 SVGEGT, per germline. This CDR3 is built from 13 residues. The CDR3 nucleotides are TGTGCCAGCAGTGACAGGGGGCATACTGAAGCTTTCTTT. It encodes CASSDRGHTEAFF.

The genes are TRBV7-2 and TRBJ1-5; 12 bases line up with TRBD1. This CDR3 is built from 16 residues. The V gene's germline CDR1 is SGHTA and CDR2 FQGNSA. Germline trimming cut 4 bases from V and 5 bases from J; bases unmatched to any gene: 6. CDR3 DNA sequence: TGTGCCAGCAGCTATGGGGACAGGGGGCTAGATCAGCCCCAGCATTTT. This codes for CASSYGDRGLDQPQHF.

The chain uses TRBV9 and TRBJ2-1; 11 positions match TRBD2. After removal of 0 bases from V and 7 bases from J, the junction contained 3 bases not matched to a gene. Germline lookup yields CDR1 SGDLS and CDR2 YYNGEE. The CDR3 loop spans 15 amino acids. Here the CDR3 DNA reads TGTGCCAGCAGCGTAGGGGCTAGCGGGAGGAATGAGCAGTTCTTC. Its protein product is CASSVGASGRNEQFF.

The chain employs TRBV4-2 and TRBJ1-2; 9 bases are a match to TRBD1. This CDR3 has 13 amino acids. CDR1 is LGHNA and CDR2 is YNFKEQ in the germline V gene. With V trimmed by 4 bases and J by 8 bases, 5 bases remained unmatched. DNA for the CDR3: TGTGCCAGCAGCCTGGGACAGGGAGACGGCTACACCTTC. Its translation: CASSLGQGDGYTF.

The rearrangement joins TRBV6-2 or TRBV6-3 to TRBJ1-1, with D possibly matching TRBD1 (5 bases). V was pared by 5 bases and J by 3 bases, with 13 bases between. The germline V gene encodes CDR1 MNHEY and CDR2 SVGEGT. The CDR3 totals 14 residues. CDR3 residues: CASSGVKGYTEAFF. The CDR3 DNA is TGTGCCAGCAGTGGGGTAAAGGGGTACACTGAAGCTTTCTTT.

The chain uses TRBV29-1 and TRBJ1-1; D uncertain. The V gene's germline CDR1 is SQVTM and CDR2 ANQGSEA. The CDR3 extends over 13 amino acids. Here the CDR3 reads CSTVGGLYTEAFF. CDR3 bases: TGCAGTACTGTGGGAGGGCTTTACACTGAAGCTTTCTTT.

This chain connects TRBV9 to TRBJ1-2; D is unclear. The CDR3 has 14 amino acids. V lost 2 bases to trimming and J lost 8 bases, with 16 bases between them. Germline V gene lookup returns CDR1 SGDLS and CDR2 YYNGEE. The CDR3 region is CASSVERSPRGYTF. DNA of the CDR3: TGTGCCAGCAGCGTCGAAAGGAGTCCTCGGGGCTACACCTTC.

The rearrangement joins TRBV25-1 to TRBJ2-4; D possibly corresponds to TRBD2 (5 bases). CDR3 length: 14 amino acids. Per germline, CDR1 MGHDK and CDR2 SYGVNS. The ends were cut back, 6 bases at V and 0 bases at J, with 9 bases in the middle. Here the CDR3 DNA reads TGTGCCAGCAGGGACTTGGAAGCCAAAAACATTCAGTACTTC. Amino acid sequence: CASRDLEAKNIQYF.

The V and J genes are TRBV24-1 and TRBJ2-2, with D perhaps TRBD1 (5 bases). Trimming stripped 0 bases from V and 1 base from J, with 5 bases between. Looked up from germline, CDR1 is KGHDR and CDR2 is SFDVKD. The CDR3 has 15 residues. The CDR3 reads CATSDLGQNTGELFF. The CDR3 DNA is TGTGCCACCAGTGATTTGGGACAGAACACCGGGGAGCTGTTTTTT.

CDR3 sequence reads: CASSWAIGSGNTIYF. The CDR3 coding sequence is TGTGCCAGCAGCTGGGCCATCGGCTCTGGAAACACCATATATTTT. The chain is built from TRBV5-5 and TRBJ1-3; D is ambiguous. The CDR3 has 15 residues. V was shortened by 3 bases and J by 0 bases, with 10 bases between the two germline ends. The germline gives CDR1 SGHKS, CDR2 YYEKEE (reference sequence).

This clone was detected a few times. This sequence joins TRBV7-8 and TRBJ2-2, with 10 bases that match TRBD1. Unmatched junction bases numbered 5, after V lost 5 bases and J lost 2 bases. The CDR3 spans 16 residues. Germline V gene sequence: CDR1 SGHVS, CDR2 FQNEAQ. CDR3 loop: CASSMRTGGNTGELFF. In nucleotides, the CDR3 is TGTGCCAGCAGCATGAGGACAGGGGGAAACACCGGGGAGCTGTTTTTT.

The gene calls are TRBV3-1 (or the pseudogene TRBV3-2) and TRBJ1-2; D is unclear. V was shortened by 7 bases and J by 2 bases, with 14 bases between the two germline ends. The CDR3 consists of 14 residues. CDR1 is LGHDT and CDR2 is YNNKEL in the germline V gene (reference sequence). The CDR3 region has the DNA TGTGCCAGCACCATTTTGGCGGGAAACTATGGCTACACCTTC. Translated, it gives CASTILAGNYGYTF.

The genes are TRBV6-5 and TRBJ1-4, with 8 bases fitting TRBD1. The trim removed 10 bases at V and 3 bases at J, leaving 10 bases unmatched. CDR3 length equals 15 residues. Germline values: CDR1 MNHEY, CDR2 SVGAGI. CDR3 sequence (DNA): TGTGCCATCGGACAGGGAGGGGTGGCTAATGAAAAACTGTTTTTT. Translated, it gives CAIGQGGVANEKLFF.

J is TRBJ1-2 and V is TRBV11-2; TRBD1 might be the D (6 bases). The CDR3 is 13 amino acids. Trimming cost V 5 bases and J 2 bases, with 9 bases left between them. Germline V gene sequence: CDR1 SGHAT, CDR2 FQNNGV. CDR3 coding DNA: TGTGCCAGCAGCCATGACAGGAACTATGGCTACACCTTC. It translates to CASSHDRNYGYTF. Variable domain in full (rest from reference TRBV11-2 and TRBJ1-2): EAGVAQSPRYKIIEKRQSVAFWCNPISGHATLYWYQQILGQGPKLLIQFQNNGVVDDSQLPKDRFSAERLKGVDSTLKIQPAKLEDSAVYLCASSHDRNYGYTFGSGTRLTVV.

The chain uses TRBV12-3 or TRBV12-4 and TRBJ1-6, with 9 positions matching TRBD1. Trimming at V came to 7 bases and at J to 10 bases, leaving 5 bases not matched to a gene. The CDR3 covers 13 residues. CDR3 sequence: CASTGTGRSPLHF. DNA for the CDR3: TGTGCCAGCACCGGGACAGGGAGATCACCCCTCCACTTT.

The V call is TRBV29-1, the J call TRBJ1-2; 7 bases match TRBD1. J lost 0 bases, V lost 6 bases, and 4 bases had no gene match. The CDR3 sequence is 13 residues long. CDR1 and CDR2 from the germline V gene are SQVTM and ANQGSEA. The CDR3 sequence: CSVGDRSNYGYTF. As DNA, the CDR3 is TGCAGCGTAGGGGACAGATCTAACTATGGCTACACCTTC.

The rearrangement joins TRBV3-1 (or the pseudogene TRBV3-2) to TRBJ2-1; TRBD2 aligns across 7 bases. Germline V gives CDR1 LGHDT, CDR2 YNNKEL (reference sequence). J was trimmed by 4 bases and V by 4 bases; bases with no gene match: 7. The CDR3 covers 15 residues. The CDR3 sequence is CASSPTRGSYNEQFF. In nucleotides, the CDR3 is TGTGCCAGCAGCCCCACGCGCGGGAGTTACAATGAGCAGTTCTTC.

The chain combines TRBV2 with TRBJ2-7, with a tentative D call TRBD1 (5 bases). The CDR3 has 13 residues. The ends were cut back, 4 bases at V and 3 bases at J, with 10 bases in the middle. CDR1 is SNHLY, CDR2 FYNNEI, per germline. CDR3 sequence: CASSVQENYEQYF. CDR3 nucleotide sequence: TGTGCCAGCAGTGTACAGGAAAACTACGAGCAGTACTTC. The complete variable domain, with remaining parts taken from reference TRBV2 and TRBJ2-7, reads EPEVTQTPSHQVTQMGQEVILRCVPISNHLYFYWYRQILGQKVEFLVSFYNNEISEKSEIFDDQFSVERPDGSNFTLKIRSTKLEDSAMYFCASSVQENYEQYFGPGTRLTVT.

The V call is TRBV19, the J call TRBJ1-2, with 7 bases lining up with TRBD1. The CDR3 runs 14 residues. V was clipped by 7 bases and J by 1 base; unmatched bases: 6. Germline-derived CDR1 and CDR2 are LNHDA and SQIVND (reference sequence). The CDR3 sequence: CASTQGVNNYGYTF. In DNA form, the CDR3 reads TGTGCCAGTACCCAGGGGGTTAATAACTATGGCTACACCTTC.

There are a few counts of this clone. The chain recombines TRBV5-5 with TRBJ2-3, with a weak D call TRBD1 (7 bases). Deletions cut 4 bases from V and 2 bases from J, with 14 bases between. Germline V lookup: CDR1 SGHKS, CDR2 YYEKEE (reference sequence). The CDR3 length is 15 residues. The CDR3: CASSRQGGFTDTQYF. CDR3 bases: TGTGCCAGCAGCCGCCAGGGGGGTTTCACAGATACGCAGTATTTT.

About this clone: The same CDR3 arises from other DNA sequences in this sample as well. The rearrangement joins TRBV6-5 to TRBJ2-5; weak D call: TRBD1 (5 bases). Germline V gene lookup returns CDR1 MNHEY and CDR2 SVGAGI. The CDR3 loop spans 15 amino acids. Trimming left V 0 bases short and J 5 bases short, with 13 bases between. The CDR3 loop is CASSYSKAGKETQYF. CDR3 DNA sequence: TGTGCCAGCAGTTACTCGAAGGCAGGGAAGGAGACCCAGTACTTC.

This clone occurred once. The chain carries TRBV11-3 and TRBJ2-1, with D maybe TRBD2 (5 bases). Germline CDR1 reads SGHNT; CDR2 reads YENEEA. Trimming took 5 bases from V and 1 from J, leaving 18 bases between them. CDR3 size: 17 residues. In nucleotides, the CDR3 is TGTGCCAGCAGCGCCCACGGGGAGATGGTTTCCTACAATGAGCAGTTCTTC. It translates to CASSAHGEMVSYNEQFF.

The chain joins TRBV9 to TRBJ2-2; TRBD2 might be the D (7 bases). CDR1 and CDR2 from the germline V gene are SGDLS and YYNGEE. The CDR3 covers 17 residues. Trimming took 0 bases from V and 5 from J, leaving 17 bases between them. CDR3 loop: CASSVVQTGGGTGELFF. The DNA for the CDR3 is TGTGCCAGCAGCGTAGTCCAGACGGGGGGCGGGACCGGGGAGCTGTTTTTT.

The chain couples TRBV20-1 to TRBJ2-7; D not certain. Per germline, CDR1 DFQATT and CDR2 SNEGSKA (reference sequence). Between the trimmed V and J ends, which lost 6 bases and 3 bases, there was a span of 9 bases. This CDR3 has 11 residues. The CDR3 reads CSAQSSYEQYF. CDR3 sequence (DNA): TGCAGTGCCCAGTCCAGCTACGAGCAGTACTTC.